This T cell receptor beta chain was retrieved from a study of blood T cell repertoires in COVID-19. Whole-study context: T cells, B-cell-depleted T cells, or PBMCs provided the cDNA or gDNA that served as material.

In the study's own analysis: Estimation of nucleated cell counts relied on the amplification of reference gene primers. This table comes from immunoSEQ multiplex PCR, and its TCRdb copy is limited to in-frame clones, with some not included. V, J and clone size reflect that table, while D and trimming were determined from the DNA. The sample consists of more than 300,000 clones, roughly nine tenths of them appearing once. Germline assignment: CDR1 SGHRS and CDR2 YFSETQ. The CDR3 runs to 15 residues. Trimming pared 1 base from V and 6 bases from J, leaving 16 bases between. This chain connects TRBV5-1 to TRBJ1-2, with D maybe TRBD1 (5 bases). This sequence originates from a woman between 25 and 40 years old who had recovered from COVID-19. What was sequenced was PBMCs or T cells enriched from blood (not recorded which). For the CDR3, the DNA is TGCGCCAGCAGCTTGAATCCTGGCAGGGCGAATGGCTACACCTTC. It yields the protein CASSLNPGRANGYTF.